This TCR beta chain was observed in a study of PD-L1 blockade in urothelial cancer. At the level of the study: Males with urothelial cancer arising in the bladder constituted most of the roughly 30 patients.

Data came from immunoSEQ multiplex PCR; TCRdb stores just in-frame clones and leaves some out. This table has around 45,000 clones, around 83% appearing once. This sample's time point: pretreatment peripheral blood. Trimming stripped 5 bases from V and 0 bases from J, with 14 bases between. CDR3 length equals 15 residues. CDR1 is MNHEY, CDR2 SVGAGI, per germline. Sequenced material: PBMCs, taken around atezolizumab (anti-PD-L1) treatment. The chain has TRBV6-5 and TRBJ2-7; weak D call: TRBD2 (5 bases). The receptor was isolated from a man over 45 with urothelial cancer. The CDR3 DNA is TGTGCCAGCAGTCCCTGGACTGCAAACTCCTACGAGCAGTACTTC. Translated: CASSPWTANSYEQYF.